Below are 7 T cell receptor beta chains sequenced from a single sample in a study of shared clonotypes between healthy human individuals. Naive CD8 cells were CD45RO-negative, positively selected for CCR7, excluding terminally differentiated effector memory CD45RA+ cells. Here immunoSEQ multiplex PCR was the method, and the copy in TCRdb shows in-frame clones only, minus some. There are about 580,000 clones in the sample; 95% to 98% occur only once, and around 0.3% lies in the top ten. Sequencing input: naive CD8+ T cells sorted from blood. The origin of the receptors is a man younger than 40 in good health.

The genes are TRBV7-9 and TRBJ2-7; no reliable D call. The CDR3 spans 14 residues. Trimming left V 0 bases short and J 2 bases short, with 8 bases between. Per germline, CDR1 SEHNR and CDR2 FQNEAQ (reference sequence). The CDR3 loop is CASSLALSPYEQYF. In DNA form, the CDR3 reads TGTGCCAGCAGCTTAGCGCTGAGTCCCTACGAGCAGTACTTC.

CDR3: CASSVVGQGQETQYF. For the CDR3, the DNA is TGTGCCAGCAGCGTAGTGGGACAGGGGCAAGAGACCCAGTACTTC. The rearrangement uses TRBV9 and TRBJ2-5; TRBD1 matches at 10 bases. CDR1 is SGDLS, CDR2 YYNGEE, per germline. The CDR3 spans 15 residues. V dropped 0 bases and J dropped 2; count of bases not matched to a gene: 1. Using reference TRBV9 and TRBJ2-5 for the parts outside the CDR3, the full variable domain is DSGVTQTPKHLITATGQRVTLRCSPRSGDLSVYWYQQSLDQGLQFLIQYYNGEERAKGNILERFSAQQFPDLHSELNLSSLELGDSALYFCASSVVGQGQETQYFGPGTRLLVL.

The table lists this clone with a count of one. The rearrangement joins TRBV5-1 to TRBJ2-7; 9 bases agree with TRBD2. Trimming removed 5 bases from V and 3 bases from J; junction bases left unmatched: 15. The CDR3 consists of 17 residues. The germline V gene encodes CDR1 SGHRS and CDR2 YFSETQ. Here the CDR3 reads CASSPDGGLASHYEQYF. CDR3 in DNA: TGCGCCAGCAGTCCGGACGGGGGACTAGCCTCTCACTACGAGCAGTACTTC.

CDR3 loop: CSVVGTSGYEQYF. CDR3 nucleotides: TGCAGCGTTGTCGGGACTAGCGGGTACGAGCAGTACTTC. The V and J genes are TRBV29-1 and TRBJ2-7; TRBD2 aligns across 12 bases. This CDR3 is built from 13 residues. Germline V gene lookup returns CDR1 SQVTM and CDR2 ANQGSEA. V lost 4 bases and J lost 4; bases outside the gene matches: 2.

The chain employs TRBV29-1 and TRBJ2-7; D might be TRBD2 (5 bases). Germline V gene data show CDR1 as SQVTM and CDR2 as ANQGSEA. The CDR3 is 13 residues long. Between the trimmed V and J ends, which lost 6 bases and 3 bases, there was a span of 15 bases. The CDR3 coding sequence is TGCAGCGTGGGAGAGGGCCTTAGCTACGAGCAGTACTTC. As protein: CSVGEGLSYEQYF.

V is TRBV7-9 and J is TRBJ2-3, with a weak D call TRBD2 (6 bases). V lost 11 bases, J lost 0 bases, and 18 bases lay in between. The CDR3 totals 15 residues. Germline V gene data show CDR1 as SEHNR and CDR2 as FQNEAQ (reference sequence). The CDR3 reads CAGDEGRTSTDTQYF. CDR3 nucleotide sequence: TGTGCCGGCGACGAGGGGAGGACTAGCACAGATACGCAGTATTTT.

This clone was picked up one time. The chain links TRBV4-3 to TRBJ2-7; 7 nucleotides align to TRBD1. The CDR3 is made up of 15 amino acids. V shed 0 bases and J 3 bases; nucleotides not matched to a gene: 5. CDR1 is LGHNA and CDR2 is YSLEER in the germline V gene. The CDR3 coding sequence is TGCGCCAGCAGCCAAGAACGGGACAGCTACTACGAGCAGTACTTC. This sequence encodes CASSQERDSYYEQYF.